This T cell receptor beta chain is from a study of T-cell memory formation after mild COVID-19. The CDR3 is 15 residues long. Trimming cost V 6 bases and J 3 bases; bases outside gene matches: 8. Study results and caveats: Specificity for SARS-CoV-2 was not confirmed among the second-wave clones peaking on day 37.

Concerning this clonotype itself: The antigen is unknown.

MiXCR, run by TCRdb on the 5' RACE reads, gives a single entry per CDR3 protein. The sample includes some 190,000 distinct CDR3 sequences, roughly 16% of them seen just once. Material for sequencing was PBMCs or a T cell subset sorted from them (not recorded which). The source of this sequence is an adult woman who had mild COVID-19 (a few samples of this study predate the infection). Cell type and time point are not known. The genes are TRBV12-3 or TRBV12-4 and TRBJ1-1, with 9 bases matching TRBD1. CDR3: CASRPDRGTHTEAFF. CDR3 nucleotides: TGTGCCAGCAGGCCCGACAGGGGGACGCACACTGAAGCTTTCTTT.